Given below is one TCR beta chain in context. The clone's antigen remains unknown. One base away there is no much larger clone; base qualities are not given. This sample stems from a study of lymphopenia after photon versus proton radiotherapy (dated by TCRdb to the late 2010s). A note on the overall study: Photon and proton radiation therapy were compared by the study for their immunological effects in patients with gastrointestinal tumors who developed high-grade lymphopenia. The cohort comprised some 20 patients with gastrointestinal tumors who received either photon or proton therapy and then developed lymphopenia. The goal of the study was to describe how the two radiation modalities differ in their effects on the immune system.

CDR1 and CDR2 are drawn from the germline V gene: SGHNT, YENEEA. Including cysteine and phenylalanine, the CDR3 has 13 amino acids. Only the CDR3 portion is preserved as DNA: 39 bases, with reading frame beginning at the first base. V loses 0 bases, J loses 1 base, and the germline ends lie 3 bases apart. Library construction relied on the immunoSEQ multiplex PCR assay. Alongside multiparametric flow cytometry, deep sequencing of rearranged TCR beta loci was used to profile the T cell repertoires. The clones in this table, taken by TCRdb from immuneACCESS, are in-frame only. Not every clone is retained; where verified, under half of the shortfall comes from an unresolved V gene, and the cause of the rest is unknown. The table for this sample lists approximately 80,000 clones; over 70% of them were counted only once. In total, the top ten clones hold under 1.5% of the sample. The full study reports these points: After the lymphocyte count nadir, oligoclonal expansion, especially of CD8+ Temra cells, was observed in photon-treated repertoires, and the drop in diversity was driven by this expansion. The authors looked at the survival association only in patients who died, and they framed better survival with proton therapy as a possibility rather than a demonstrated result. Across the cohort, among patients who died, a greater drop in TCR diversity after the nadir was inversely correlated with overall survival time. During treatment, patients who received photon therapy lost naive T cells and TCR diversity and gained effector/memory populations, whereas patients who received proton therapy remained relatively stable.

The sequence is built from TRBV11-3 and TRBJ1-1; no D gene can be assigned with confidence. The source is a man aged 60-69 years with pancreatic cancer. This sample comprised peripheral blood, obtained from a patient treated with proton-based radiotherapy. The DNA reads as follows: TGTGCCAGCAGCTTAGAGTCGAACACTGAAGCTTTCTTT. This gives the protein CASSLESNTEAFF.